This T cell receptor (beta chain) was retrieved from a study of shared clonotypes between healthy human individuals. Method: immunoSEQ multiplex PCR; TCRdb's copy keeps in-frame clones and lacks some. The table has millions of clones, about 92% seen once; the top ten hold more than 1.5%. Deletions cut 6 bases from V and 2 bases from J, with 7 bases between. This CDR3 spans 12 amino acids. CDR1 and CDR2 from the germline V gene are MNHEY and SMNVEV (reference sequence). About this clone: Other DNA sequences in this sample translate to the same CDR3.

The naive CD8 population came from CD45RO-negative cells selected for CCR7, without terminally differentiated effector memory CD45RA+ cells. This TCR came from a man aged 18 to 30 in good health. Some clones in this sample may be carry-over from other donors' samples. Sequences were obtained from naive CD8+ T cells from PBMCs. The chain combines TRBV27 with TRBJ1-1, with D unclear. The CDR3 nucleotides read TGTGCCAGCAGCCGGGGTAACACTGAAGCTTTCTTT. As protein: CASSRGNTEAFF.